Listed here are 7 T cell receptor beta chains from one sample, sequenced in a study of vaccination effects on CD4 cells after COVID-19. Ahead of sequencing, the ViraFEST assay grew antigen-specific CD4+ T cells using viral peptide pools. CD4+ T cell isolation took place after 10 days of culture. Each participant was administered two doses of either the BNT162b2 or the mRNA-1273 vaccine. The data were produced by immunoSEQ multiplex PCR, yet TCRdb's version contains in-frame clones alone and is incomplete. The data hold about 81,000 clones, with roughly 80% observed a single time. Which antigens these TCRs recognize remains unknown. This specimen was CD4+ T cells from PBMCs cultured with HCoV-OC43 spike peptides, taken after COVID-19 vaccination. Subset given: HCoV-OC43 spike overlapping peptide pool stimulation. The receptors stem from a human donor who received a COVID-19 vaccine.

The sample holds a few counts of this clone. This chain links TRBV6-5 with TRBJ2-1; D gene uncertain. CDR3 size: 13 residues. The V end was cut by 5 bases, the J end by 8 bases, with 13 bases between. CDR1 MNHEY and CDR2 SVGAGI come from the germline V gene. The CDR3 DNA reads TGTGCCAGCAGTCCCCGAGGCCTCGATGAGCAGTTCTTC. This gives the protein CASSPRGLDEQFF.

V usage is TRBV14 and J usage is TRBJ1-4, with D unclear. V lost 0 bases, J lost 4 bases, and 12 bases lay in between. The length of the CDR3 is 16 residues. Per germline, CDR1 SGHDN and CDR2 FVKESK. Written as DNA, the CDR3 is TGTGCCAGCAGCCAAGATCGCAAGGGAGTTAATGAAAAACTGTTTTTT. This translates into CASSQDRKGVNEKLFF.

Only one count was recorded for this clone. This sequence joins TRBV2 and TRBJ1-1, with D unclear. CDR3 size: 14 residues. Per the germline V gene, CDR1 is SNHLY and CDR2 is FYNNEI. The V end lost 2 bases, the J end lost 0 bases, and 7 bases lay between the germline ends. CDR3 region: CASSETVMNTEAFF. The DNA of the CDR3 is TGTGCCAGCAGTGAAACAGTGATGAACACTGAAGCTTTCTTT.

The chain combines TRBV12-3 or TRBV12-4 with TRBJ2-5; D gene unclear. V dropped 5 bases and J dropped 3 bases, with 4 bases sitting between them. This CDR3 comprises 11 residues. In DNA form, the CDR3 reads TGTGCCAGCAGTAATAAAGAGACCCAGTACTTC. This codes for CASSNKETQYF.

The rearrangement joins TRBV9 to TRBJ1-2, with a weak D call TRBD1 (5 bases). V was pared by 0 bases and J by 3 bases, with 12 bases between. CDR1 SGDLS and CDR2 YYNGEE come from the germline V gene. This CDR3 region has 15 residues. This CDR3 is CASSVASGSDYGYTF. CDR3 sequence (DNA): TGTGCCAGCAGCGTAGCGTCAGGGAGTGACTATGGCTACACCTTC. Supplemented by reference TRBV9 and TRBJ1-2, the full variable domain reads DSGVTQTPKHLITATGQRVTLRCSPRSGDLSVYWYQQSLDQGLQFLIQYYNGEERAKGNILERFSAQQFPDLHSELNLSSLELGDSALYFCASSVASGSDYGYTFGSGTRLTVV.

The chain links TRBV27 to TRBJ2-2; D not certain. Per germline, CDR1 MNHEY and CDR2 SMNVEV (reference sequence). The CDR3 runs to 15 residues. V lost 3 bases and J lost 5, with 13 bases in between. For the CDR3, the DNA is TGTGCCAGCAGTTTCTATCCCCTCCCGACCGGGGAGCTGTTTTTT. This codes for CASSFYPLPTGELFF.

This chain joins TRBV28 and TRBJ2-2; 9 nucleotides line up with TRBD1. V dropped 6 bases and J dropped 5; count of bases not matched to a gene: 7. The CDR3 spans 15 residues. The germline CDR1 and CDR2 sequences are MDHEN and SYDVKM. The CDR3 loop reads CASRPGTGLTGELFF. The CDR3 region has the DNA TGTGCCAGCAGACCCGGGACAGGGCTTACCGGGGAGCTGTTTTTT.